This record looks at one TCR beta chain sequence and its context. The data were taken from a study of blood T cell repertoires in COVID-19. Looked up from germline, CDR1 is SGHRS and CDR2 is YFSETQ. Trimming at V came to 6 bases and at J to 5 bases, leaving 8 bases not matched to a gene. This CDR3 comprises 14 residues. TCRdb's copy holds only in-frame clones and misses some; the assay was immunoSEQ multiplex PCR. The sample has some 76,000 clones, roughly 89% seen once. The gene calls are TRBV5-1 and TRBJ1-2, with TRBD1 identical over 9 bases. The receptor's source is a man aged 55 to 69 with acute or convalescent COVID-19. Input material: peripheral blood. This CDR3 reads CASKIGTGSYGYTF. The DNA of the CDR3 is TGCGCCAGCAAGATCGGGACAGGGAGTTATGGCTACACCTTC.